One sample yielded the 6 T cell receptor beta chains listed below, sequenced in a study of T cells in women clearing cervical HPV infection. The protocol was immunoSEQ multiplex PCR, while the TCRdb copy is restricted to in-frame clones and leaves out a portion. In all, the sample yields 25,000 to 35,000 clones. The sequencing input was blood buffy coat. The source of these receptors is a woman between 18 and 70 years old with a cervical HPV16 infection that either progressed to CIN3+ or cleared (not recorded which).

In regard to this clone: The CDR3 goes on 3 residues after the read ends, and that part is filled in from the germline J gene. The V gene is TRBV5-1, the J gene TRBJ1-1; 7 bases are shared with TRBD1. J gave up 4 bases and V 4 bases, and 7 bases lay outside the gene matches. Germline loops: CDR1 SGHRS, CDR2 YFSETQ. The CDR3 is 14 amino acids. The sequenced part of the CDR3 DNA is TGCGCCAGCAGCCCCTCAGGGGGAATCACTGAA. Amino acid sequence: CASSPSGGITE. The complete CDR3 reads CASSPSGGITEAFF.

On this clone: The read stops 3 residues short of the end of the CDR3; the missing end is completed from the germline J gene. The V call is TRBV7-2, the J call TRBJ2-3, with D perhaps TRBD2 (6 bases). The CDR3 is made up of 15 amino acids. The germline CDR1 and CDR2 sequences are SGHTA and FQGNSA. This CDR3 is CASSLWRDSNQPQYF. The covered CDR3 bases are TGTGCCAGCAGCTTATGGCGGGATAGCAATCAGCCG.

In the case of this clone: Sequencing ends 3 residues short of the CDR3 end; the germline J gene provides the rest. This rearrangement joins TRBV19 to TRBJ1-2; D perhaps matches TRBD1 (5 bases). CDR3 length: 15 residues. CDR1 is LNHDA and CDR2 is SQIVND in the germline V gene (reference sequence). This chain's CDR3 is CASSMGSGAYNDYTF. CDR3 DNA, as far as it was read: TGTGCCAGTAGTATGGGTAGCGGGGCCTACAATGAC.

Notes on this clone: Read sequence stops 3 residues before the CDR3 end, and the germline J gene provides the missing end. This sequence joins TRBV5-1 and TRBJ1-1; D is unclear. V shed 0 bases and J shed 0 bases, with 12 bases lying between them. CDR1 and CDR2 (germline): SGHRS, YFSETQ. The CDR3 has 16 residues. The sequenced part of the CDR3 DNA is TGCGCCAGCAGCTTGGAAGCGGGTTTCATGAACACTGAA. Its protein is CASSLEAGFMNTE. In full, the CDR3 reads CASSLEAGFMNTEAFF. The full variable domain, in which reference TRBV5-1 and TRBJ1-1 provide the parts outside the CDR3, is KAGVTQTPRYLIKTRGQQVTLSCSPISGHRSVSWYQQTPGQGLQFLFEYFSETQRNKGNFPGRFSGRQFSNSRSEMNVSTLELGDSALYLCASSLEAGFMNTEAFFGQGTRLTVV.

A word on this clone: The sequence runs out 3 residues before the end of the CDR3; the remainder is reconstructed from the germline J gene. The V gene is TRBV29-1, the J gene TRBJ2-3; 11 bases map to TRBD2. There are 14 residues in the CDR3. The germline V gene encodes CDR1 SQVTM and CDR2 ANQGSEA. Trimming took 5 bases from V and 2 from J; bases not matched to a gene: 3. The CDR3 is CSVQLAGDTDTQYF. CDR3 DNA, as far as it was read: TGCAGCGTTCAACTAGCGGGAGACACAGATACG.

A word on this clone: The sequenced fragment ends 3 residues before the CDR3 boundary, so the rest is inferred from the germline J gene. The chain links TRBV4-2 to TRBJ1-1; TRBD1 is a possible D gene (5 bases). The CDR3 is 15 amino acids. Trimming took 0 bases from V and 5 from J, leaving 13 bases between them. Germline CDR1 and CDR2: LGHNA and YNFKEQ. CDR3 region: CASSQDRGDRTEAFF. CDR3 DNA (partial): TGTGCCAGCAGCCAAGATAGAGGGGATCGGACTGAA.